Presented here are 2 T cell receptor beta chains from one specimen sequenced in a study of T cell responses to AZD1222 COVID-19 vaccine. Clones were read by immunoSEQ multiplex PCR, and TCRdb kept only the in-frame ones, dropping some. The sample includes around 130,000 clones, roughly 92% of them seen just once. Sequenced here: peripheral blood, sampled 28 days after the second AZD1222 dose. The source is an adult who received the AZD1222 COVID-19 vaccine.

CDR3 DNA sequence: TGTGCCAGCAGGCACACTAGCGGGGAGTACAATGAGCAGTTCTTC. It codes for CASRHTSGEYNEQFF. V is TRBV7-9 and J is TRBJ2-1; TRBD2 agrees at 10 bases. CDR3 length equals 15 residues. CDR1 SEHNR and CDR2 FQNEAQ come from the germline V gene (reference sequence). V lost 6 bases, J lost 4 bases, and 6 bases stayed unmatched.

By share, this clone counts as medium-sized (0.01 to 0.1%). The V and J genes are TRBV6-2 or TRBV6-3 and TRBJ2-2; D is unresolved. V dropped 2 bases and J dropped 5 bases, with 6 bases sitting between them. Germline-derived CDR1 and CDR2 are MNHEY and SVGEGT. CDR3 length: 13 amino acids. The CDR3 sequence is CASSYDETGELFF. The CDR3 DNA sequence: TGTGCCAGCAGTTACGACGAGACCGGGGAGCTGTTTTTT.